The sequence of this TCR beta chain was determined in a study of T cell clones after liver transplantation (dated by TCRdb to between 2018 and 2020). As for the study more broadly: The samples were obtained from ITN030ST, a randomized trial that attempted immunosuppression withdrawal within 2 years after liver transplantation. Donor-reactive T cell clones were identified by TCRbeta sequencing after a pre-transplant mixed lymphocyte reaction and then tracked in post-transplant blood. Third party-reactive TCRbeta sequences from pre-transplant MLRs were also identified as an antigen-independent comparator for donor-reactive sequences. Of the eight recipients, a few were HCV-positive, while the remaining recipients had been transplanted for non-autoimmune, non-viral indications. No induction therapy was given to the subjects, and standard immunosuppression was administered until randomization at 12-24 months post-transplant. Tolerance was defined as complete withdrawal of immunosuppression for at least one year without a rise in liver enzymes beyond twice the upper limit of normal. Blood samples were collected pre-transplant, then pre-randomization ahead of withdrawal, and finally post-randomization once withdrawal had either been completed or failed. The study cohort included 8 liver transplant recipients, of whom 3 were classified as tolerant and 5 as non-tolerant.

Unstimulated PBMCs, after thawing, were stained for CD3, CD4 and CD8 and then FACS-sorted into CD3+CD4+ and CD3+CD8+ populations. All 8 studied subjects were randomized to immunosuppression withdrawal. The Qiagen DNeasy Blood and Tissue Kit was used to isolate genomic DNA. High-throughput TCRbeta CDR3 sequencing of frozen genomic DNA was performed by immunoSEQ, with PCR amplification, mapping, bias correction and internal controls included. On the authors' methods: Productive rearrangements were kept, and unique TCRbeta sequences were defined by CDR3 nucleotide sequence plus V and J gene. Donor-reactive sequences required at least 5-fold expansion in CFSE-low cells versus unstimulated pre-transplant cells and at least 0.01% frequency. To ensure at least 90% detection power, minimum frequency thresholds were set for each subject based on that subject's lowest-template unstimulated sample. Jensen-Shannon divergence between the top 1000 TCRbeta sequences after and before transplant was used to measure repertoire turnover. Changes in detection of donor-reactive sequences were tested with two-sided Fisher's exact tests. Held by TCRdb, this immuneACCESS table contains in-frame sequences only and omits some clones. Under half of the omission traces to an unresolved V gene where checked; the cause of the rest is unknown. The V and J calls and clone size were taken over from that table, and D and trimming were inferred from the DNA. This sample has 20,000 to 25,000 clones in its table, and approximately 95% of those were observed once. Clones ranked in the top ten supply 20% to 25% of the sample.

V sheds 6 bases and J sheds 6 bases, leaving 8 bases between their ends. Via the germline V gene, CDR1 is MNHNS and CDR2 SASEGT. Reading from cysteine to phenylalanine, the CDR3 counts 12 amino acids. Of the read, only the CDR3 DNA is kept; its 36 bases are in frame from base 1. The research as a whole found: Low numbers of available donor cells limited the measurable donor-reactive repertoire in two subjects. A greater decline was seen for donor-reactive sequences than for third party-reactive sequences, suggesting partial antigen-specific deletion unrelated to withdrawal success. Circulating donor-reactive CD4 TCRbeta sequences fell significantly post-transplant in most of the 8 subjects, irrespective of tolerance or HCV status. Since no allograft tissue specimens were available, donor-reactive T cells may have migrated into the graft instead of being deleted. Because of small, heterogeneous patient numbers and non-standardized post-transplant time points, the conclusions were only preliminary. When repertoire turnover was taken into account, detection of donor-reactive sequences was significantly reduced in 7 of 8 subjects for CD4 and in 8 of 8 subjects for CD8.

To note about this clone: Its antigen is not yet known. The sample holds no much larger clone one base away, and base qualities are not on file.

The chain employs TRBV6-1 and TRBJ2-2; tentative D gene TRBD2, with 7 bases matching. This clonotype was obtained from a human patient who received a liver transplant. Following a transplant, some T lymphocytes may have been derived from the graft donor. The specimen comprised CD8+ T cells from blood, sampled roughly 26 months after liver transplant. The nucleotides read TGTGCCAGCAGAGGGGGGGCCGGGGAGCTGTTTTTT. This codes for CASRGGAGELFF.